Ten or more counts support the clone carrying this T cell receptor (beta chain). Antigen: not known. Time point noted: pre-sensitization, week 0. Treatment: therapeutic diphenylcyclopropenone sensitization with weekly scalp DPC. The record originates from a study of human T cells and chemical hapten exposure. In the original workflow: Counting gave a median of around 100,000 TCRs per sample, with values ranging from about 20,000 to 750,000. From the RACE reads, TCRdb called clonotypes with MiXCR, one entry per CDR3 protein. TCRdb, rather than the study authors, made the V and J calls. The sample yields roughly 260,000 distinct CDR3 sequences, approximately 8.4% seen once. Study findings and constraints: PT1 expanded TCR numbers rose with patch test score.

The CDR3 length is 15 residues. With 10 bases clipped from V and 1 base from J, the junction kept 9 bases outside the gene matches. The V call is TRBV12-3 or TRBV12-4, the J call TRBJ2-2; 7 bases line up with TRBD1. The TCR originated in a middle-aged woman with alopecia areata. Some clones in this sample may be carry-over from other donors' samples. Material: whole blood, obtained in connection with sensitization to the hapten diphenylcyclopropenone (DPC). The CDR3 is CAIRPGTENTGELFF. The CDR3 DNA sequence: TGTGCCATCAGGCCCGGGACAGAGAACACCGGGGAGCTGTTTTTT.